This T cell receptor (beta chain) was recorded in a study of tumor-infiltrating lymphocytes in primary liver carcinoma. Study overall: In every tissue type, samples returned a similar yield of roughly 3.65 to 7.13 million productive TCRbeta reads. Study-wide results and caveats: Less overlap was seen in tumor-adjacent and tumor-blood pairs than in tumor region pairs.

With roughly 500 ng total RNA as template and a constant-region primer, TCR beta cDNA was made. Construction of TCR beta libraries relied on three successive nested multiplex PCR rounds employing slightly modified ARM-PCR. TCRdb reanalysed the multiplex PCR reads using MiXCR and keeps one entry per CDR3 protein. The data show 330,000 or so distinct CDR3 sequences, around three fifths seen once. The blood RNA (from unsorted whole blood) was obtained, and germline DNA was also extracted. With chronic HBV infection, the patients were also treatment-naive. This clonotype was picked up many times. The target antigen is unknown. The receptor comes from a man aged 35 to 55 with primary liver carcinoma and hepatitis B virus infection. Sequencing used peripheral blood.

The CDR3 bases are TGCGCCAGCAGCACGGCACCCCACTCGTCCTACGAGCAGTACTTC. Translation: CASSTAPHSSYEQYF. The chain employs TRBV4-1 and TRBJ2-7, with D unresolved. The CDR3 spans 15 residues. The germline gives CDR1 MGHRA, CDR2 YSYEKL. Trimming removed 5 bases from V and 1 base from J, with 15 bases in between.